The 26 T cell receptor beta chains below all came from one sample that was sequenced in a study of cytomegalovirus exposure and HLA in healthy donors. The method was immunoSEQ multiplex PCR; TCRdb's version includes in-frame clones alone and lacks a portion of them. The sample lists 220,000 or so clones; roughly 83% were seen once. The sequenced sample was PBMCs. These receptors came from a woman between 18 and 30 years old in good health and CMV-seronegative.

The CDR3 DNA follows: TGTGCCTGGAGTTATAACTATGGCTACACCTTC. It encodes CAWSYNYGYTF. This chain links TRBV30 with TRBJ1-2; D is uncertain. This CDR3 is built from 11 residues. The V gene lost 2 bases and the J gene lost 1 base, with 2 bases spanning the gap. The germline gives CDR1 GTSNPN, CDR2 SVGIG (reference sequence).

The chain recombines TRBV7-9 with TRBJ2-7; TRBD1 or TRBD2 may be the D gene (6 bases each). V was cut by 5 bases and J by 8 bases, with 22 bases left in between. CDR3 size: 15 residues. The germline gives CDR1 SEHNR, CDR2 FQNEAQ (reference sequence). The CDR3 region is CASSPLTGPGGQQYF. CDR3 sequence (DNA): TGTGCCAGCAGCCCCTTAACGGGCCCCGGGGGCCAGCAGTACTTC.

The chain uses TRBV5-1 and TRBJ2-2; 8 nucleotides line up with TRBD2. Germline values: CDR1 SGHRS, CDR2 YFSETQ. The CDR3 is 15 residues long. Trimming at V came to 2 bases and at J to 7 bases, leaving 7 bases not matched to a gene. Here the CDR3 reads CASSFGVAGHGELFF. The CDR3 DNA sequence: TGCGCCAGCAGCTTCGGGGTAGCGGGACACGGGGAGCTGTTTTTT.

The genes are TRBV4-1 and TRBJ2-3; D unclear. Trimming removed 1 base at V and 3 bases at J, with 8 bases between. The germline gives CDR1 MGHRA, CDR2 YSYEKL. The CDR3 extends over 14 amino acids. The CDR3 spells CASSQVVQTDTQYF. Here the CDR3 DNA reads TGCGCCAGCAGCCAAGTGGTCCAAACAGATACGCAGTATTTT.

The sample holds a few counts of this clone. In DNA, the CDR3 is TGTGCCAGCAGTGAAGTAGGGTCGAAGGAAAAACTGTTTTTT. This gives the protein CASSEVGSKEKLFF. J is TRBJ1-4 and V is TRBV2; D is unclear. This CDR3 has 14 amino acids. Trimming shortened V by 1 base and J by 8 bases, and 11 bases separated the two germline ends. Germline V gene lookup returns CDR1 SNHLY and CDR2 FYNNEI.

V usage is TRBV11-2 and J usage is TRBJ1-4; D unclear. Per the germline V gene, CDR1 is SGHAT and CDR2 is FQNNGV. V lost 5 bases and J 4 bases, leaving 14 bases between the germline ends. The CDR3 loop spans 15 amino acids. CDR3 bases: TGTGCCAGCAGCCAGTTTTCGTTAGATAATGAAAAACTGTTTTTT. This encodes CASSQFSLDNEKLFF.

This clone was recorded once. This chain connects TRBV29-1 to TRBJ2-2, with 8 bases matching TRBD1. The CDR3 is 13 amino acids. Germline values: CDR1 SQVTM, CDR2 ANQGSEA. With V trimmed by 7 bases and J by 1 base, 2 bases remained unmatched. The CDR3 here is CSAGQENTGELFF. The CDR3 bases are TGCAGCGCGGGACAGGAGAACACCGGGGAGCTGTTTTTT.

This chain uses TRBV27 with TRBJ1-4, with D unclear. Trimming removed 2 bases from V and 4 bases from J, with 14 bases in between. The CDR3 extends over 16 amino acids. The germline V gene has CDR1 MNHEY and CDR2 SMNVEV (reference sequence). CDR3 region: CASSLGPEVSNEKLFF. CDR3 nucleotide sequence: TGTGCCAGCAGTTTAGGGCCGGAAGTGAGTAATGAAAAACTGTTTTTT.

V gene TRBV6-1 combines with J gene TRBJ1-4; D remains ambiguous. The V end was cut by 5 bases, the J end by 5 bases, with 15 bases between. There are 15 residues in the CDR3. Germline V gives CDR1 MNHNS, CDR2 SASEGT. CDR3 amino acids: CASSTQTLLNEKLFF. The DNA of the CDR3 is TGTGCCAGCAGTACCCAAACCCTTCTCAATGAAAAACTGTTTTTT.

Here the CDR3 reads CASSLYGREQYF. CDR3 coding DNA: TGTGCCAGCAGTTTATACGGCCGCGAGCAGTACTTC. The rearrangement joins TRBV27 to TRBJ2-7, with D unresolved. The CDR3 has 12 residues. The ends were cut back, 1 base at V and 6 bases at J, with 7 bases in the middle. Germline CDR1 reads MNHEY; CDR2 reads SMNVEV (reference sequence).

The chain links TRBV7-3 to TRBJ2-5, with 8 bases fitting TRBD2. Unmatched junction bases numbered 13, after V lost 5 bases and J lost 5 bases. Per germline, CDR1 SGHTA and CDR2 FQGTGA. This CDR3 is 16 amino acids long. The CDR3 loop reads CASSEQPSGRGETQYF. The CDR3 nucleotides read TGTGCCAGCAGCGAACAGCCCTCCGGGAGGGGGGAGACCCAGTACTTC.

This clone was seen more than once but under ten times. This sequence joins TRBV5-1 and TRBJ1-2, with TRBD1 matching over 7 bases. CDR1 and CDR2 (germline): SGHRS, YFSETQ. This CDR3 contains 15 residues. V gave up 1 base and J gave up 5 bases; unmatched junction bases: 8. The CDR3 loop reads CASSLTGEGGYGYTF. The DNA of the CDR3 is TGCGCCAGCAGCTTGACAGGGGAAGGAGGATATGGCTACACCTTC.

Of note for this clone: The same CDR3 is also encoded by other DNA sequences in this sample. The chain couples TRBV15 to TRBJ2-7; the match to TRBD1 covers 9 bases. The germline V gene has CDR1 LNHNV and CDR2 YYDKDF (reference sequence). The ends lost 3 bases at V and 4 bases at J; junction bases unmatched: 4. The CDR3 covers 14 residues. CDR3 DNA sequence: TGTGCCACCAGCAGGACAGGGGGTACGTACGAGCAGTACTTC. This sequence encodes CATSRTGGTYEQYF.

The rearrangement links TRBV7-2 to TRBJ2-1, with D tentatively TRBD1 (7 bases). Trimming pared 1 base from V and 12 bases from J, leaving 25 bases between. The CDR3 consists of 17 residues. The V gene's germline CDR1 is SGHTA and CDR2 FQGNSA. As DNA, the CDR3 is TGTGCCAGCAGCTTAGGAGGTCAGGGGGGAATCGTGTCGGGGCAGTTCTTC. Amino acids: CASSLGGQGGIVSGQFF.

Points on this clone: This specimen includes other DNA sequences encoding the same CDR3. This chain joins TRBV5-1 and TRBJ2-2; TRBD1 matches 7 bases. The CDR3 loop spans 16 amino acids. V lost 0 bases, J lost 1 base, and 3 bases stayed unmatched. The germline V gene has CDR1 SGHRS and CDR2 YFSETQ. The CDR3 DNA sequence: TGCGCCAGCAGCTTGGCCGGACAGGTGAACACCGGGGAGCTGTTTTTT. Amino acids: CASSLAGQVNTGELFF.

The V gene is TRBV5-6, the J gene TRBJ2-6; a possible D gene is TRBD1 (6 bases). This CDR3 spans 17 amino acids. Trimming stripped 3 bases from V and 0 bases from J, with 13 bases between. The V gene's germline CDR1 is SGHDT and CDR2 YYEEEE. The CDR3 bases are TGTGCCAGCAGCTATTGGGGACACCACTCTGGGGCCAACGTCCTGACTTTC. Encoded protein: CASSYWGHHSGANVLTF. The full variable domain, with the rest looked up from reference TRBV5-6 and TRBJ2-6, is DAGVTQSPTHLIKTRGQQVTLRCSPKSGHDTVSWYQQALGQGPQFIFQYYEEEERQRGNFPDRFSGHQFPNYSSELNVNALLLGDSALYLCASSYWGHHSGANVLTFGAGSRLTVL.

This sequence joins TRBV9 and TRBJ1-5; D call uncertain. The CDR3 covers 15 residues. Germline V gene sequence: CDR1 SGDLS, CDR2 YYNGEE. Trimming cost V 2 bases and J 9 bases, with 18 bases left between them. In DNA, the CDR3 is TGTGCCAGCAGCGTCAGCGCCGTGCCTAATTCGCCCCAGCATTTT. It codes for CASSVSAVPNSPQHF.

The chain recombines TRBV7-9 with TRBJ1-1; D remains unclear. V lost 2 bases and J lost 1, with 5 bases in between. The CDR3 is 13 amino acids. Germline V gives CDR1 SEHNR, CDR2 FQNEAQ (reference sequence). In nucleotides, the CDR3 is TGTGCCAGCAGCTTAACCACGAACACTGAAGCTTTCTTT. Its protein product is CASSLTTNTEAFF. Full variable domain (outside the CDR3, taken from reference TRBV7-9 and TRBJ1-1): DTGVSQNPRHKITKRGQNVTFRCDPISEHNRLYWYRQTLGQGPEFLTYFQNEAQLEKSRLLSDRFSAERPKGSFSTLEIQRTEQGDSAMYLCASSLTTNTEAFFGQGTRLTVV.

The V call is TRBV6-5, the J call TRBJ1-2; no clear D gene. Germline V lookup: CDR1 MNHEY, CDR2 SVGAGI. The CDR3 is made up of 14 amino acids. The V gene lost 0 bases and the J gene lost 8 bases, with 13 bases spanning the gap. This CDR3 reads CASSYSGGLLGYTF. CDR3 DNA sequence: TGTGCCAGCAGTTACTCGGGCGGACTCTTGGGCTACACCTTC.

CDR3 sequence: CAWSTVGSVYSNQPQHF. CDR3 nucleotide sequence: TGTGCCTGGAGTACCGTTGGCAGCGTTTATAGCAATCAGCCCCAGCATTTT. This chain uses TRBV30 with TRBJ1-5; no reliable D call. Germline V CDR1 and CDR2: GTSNPN, SVGIG (reference sequence). The CDR3 spans 17 residues. The V gene lost 2 bases and the J gene lost 0 bases, with 17 bases spanning the gap.

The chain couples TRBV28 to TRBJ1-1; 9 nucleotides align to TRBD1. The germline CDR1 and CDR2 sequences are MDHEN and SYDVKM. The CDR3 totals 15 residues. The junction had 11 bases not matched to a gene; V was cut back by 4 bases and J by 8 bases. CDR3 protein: CASSYSTTGGDEAFF. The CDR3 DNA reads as TGTGCCAGCAGTTATTCCACTACAGGGGGCGACGAAGCTTTCTTT.

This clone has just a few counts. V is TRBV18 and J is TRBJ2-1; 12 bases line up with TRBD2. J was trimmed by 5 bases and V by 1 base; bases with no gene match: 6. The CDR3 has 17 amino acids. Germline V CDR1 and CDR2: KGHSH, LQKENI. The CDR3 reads CASSPLLAGGPHNEQFF. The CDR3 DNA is TGTGCCAGCTCACCACTTCTAGCGGGAGGGCCCCACAATGAGCAGTTCTTC.

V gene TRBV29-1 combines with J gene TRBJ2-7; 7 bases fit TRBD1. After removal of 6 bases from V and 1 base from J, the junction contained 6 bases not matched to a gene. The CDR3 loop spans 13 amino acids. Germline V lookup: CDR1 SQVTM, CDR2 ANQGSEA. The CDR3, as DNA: TGCAGCGTAGCTGGACAGGCGTCCTACGAGCAGTACTTC. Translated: CSVAGQASYEQYF.

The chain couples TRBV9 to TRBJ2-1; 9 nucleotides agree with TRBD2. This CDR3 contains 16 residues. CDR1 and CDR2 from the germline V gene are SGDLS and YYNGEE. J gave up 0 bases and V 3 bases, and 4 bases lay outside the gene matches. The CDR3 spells CASSGRSGSSYNEQFF. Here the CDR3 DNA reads TGTGCCAGCAGCGGGCGTAGCGGGAGCTCCTACAATGAGCAGTTCTTC. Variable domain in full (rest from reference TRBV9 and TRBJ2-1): DSGVTQTPKHLITATGQRVTLRCSPRSGDLSVYWYQQSLDQGLQFLIQYYNGEERAKGNILERFSAQQFPDLHSELNLSSLELGDSALYFCASSGRSGSSYNEQFFGPGTRLTVL.

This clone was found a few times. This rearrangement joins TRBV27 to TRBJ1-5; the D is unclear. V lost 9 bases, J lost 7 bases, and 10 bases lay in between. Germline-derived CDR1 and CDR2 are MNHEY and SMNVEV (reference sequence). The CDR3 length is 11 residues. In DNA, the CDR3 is TGTGCCAGGGGTCCTATACAGCCCCAGCATTTT. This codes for CARGPIQPQHF.

The DNA of the CDR3 is TGTGCCAGCAGCCAAGGTTGGGAGCAGTACTTC. Amino acids: CASSQGWEQYF. V usage is TRBV14 and J usage is TRBJ2-7; D call uncertain. V was cut by 1 base and J by 7 bases, with 5 bases left in between. Germline assignment: CDR1 SGHDN and CDR2 FVKESK. CDR3 size: 11 residues.